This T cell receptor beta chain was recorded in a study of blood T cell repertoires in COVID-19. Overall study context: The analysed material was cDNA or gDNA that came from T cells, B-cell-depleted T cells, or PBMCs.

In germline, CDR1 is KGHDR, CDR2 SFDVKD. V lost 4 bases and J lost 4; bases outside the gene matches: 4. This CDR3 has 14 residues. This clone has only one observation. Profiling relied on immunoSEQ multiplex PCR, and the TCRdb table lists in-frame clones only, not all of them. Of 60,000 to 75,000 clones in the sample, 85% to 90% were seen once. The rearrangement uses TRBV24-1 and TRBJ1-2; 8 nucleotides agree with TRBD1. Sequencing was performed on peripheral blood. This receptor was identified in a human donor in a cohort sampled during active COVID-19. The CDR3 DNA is TGTGCCACCAGTGAACCCGACAGGGGCTATGGCTACACCTTC. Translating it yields CATSEPDRGYGYTF.